The T cell receptor (beta chain) described here comes from a study of T cell responses to AZD1222 COVID-19 vaccine. Study-wide points: Nearly half of spike-specific TCRs reportedly target variant regions that are unmutated in the B.1.351 and B.1.1.7 variants. Regions 160-218 and 743-854 held dominance among vaccine-associated CD4 TCRs, which spanned spike. Donors in the cohort were predominantly white British and more often female, and clonal diversity was possibly underestimated. After two AZD1222 doses, spike-specific TCR breadth and depth rose versus day 0.

On this clone itself: The antigen remains undetermined.

Produced via immunoSEQ multiplex PCR; TCRdb's table is partial and in-frame only. The data show more than 95,000 clones, 89% seen once. The sample was peripheral blood, taken on day 0 of AZD1222 vaccination. This receptor was obtained from an adult in good health.

The CDR3 loop reads CASSDRRQGDSPLHF. CDR3 DNA: TGTGCCAGCAGTGACCGTCGGCAGGGAGATTCACCCCTCCACTTT. This chain joins TRBV2 and TRBJ1-6, with D possibly matching TRBD1 (5 bases). Trimming shortened V by 3 bases and J by 8 bases, and 14 bases separated the two germline ends. Germline values: CDR1 SNHLY, CDR2 FYNNEI. There are 15 residues in the CDR3.